These 20 T cell receptor beta chains were all obtained from the same sample, sequenced in a study of human T cells and chemical hapten exposure (dated by TCRdb to 2020 to 2022). Library preparation employed RACE. Data came from a NextSeq 500. Starting from the raw public reads, TCRdb applied fastp trimming at Q25, assembled clones with MiXCR and retained in-frame beta chains. Every CDR3 protein is listed once, alongside the most common genes and DNA of its rows. The sample table records about 130,000 distinct CDR3 sequences; more than 7.5% of these occur just once. The ten largest clones capture 1.5% to 2% of the sample. The sample's time point label, in plain terms: healthy volunteer bleed at 2 weeks. Total RNA was isolated from unfractionated whole blood collected in Tempus Blood RNA tubes. The sequenced sample consisted of whole blood. The receptors here all came from a male donor in good health. Some clones in this sample may be carry-over from other donors' samples.

In this sample, this clonotype turned up a few times. The chain combines TRBV5-1 with TRBJ1-4, with D possibly TRBD1 on 5 matching bases. Germline CDR1 and CDR2: SGHRS and YFSETQ. Trimming pared 4 bases from V and 1 base from J, leaving 11 bases between. The CDR3 spans 15 residues. CDR3 protein: CASSPDGGTNEKLFF. DNA for the CDR3: TGCGCCAGCAGCCCGGACGGGGGAACTAATGAAAAACTGTTTTTT. Full variable domain (missing parts from reference TRBV5-1 and TRBJ1-4): KAGVTQTPRYLIKTRGQQVTLSCSPISGHRSVSWYQQTPGQGLQFLFEYFSETQRNKGNFPGRFSGRQFSNSRSEMNVSTLELGDSALYLCASSPDGGTNEKLFFGSGTQLSVL.

In this sample, this clonotype turned up many times. The J gene is TRBJ2-3, the V gene TRBV27; possible D gene TRBD2, 5 bases. V gave up 1 base and J gave up 0 bases, with 11 bases separating them. This CDR3 has 16 residues. Per germline, CDR1 MNHEY and CDR2 SMNVEV (reference sequence). Here the CDR3 DNA reads TGTGCCAGCAGTTTATTCGACTGGACTAGCACAGATACGCAGTATTTT. Translation: CASSLFDWTSTDTQYF.

V usage is TRBV9 and J usage is TRBJ2-1, with D perhaps matching TRBD2 (5 bases). The V and J ends lost 0 bases and 0 bases respectively, with 16 bases between them. Germline loops: CDR1 SGDLS, CDR2 YYNGEE. This CDR3 is built from 18 residues. The CDR3 DNA reads as TGTGCCAGCAGCGTAGAACCCCTGCGGGCAGTCTCCTACAATGAGCAGTTCTTC. As protein: CASSVEPLRAVSYNEQFF.

This chain connects TRBV18 to TRBJ2-2, with TRBD1 as a possible D gene (6 bases). Trimming removed 3 bases from V and 1 base from J, with 18 bases in between. The germline CDR1 and CDR2 sequences are KGHSH and LQKENI. This CDR3 contains 18 residues. CDR3: CASSPLGTTGLNTGELFF. The CDR3, as DNA: TGTGCCAGCTCACCCTTGGGCACGACAGGATTGAACACCGGGGAGCTGTTTTTT. Full variable domain (outside the CDR3, taken from reference TRBV18 and TRBJ2-2): NAGVMQNPRHLVRRRGQEARLRCSPMKGHSHVYWYRQLPEEGLKFMVYLQKENIIDESGMPKERFSAEFPKEGPSILRIQQVVRGDSAAYFCASSPLGTTGLNTGELFFGEGSRLTVL.

This clonotype turned up a few times. The chain combines TRBV29-1 with TRBJ1-3, with 9 bases fitting TRBD1. Germline trimming cut 6 bases from V and 4 bases from J; bases unmatched to any gene: 10. This CDR3 is 15 amino acids long. Germline lookup yields CDR1 SQVTM and CDR2 ANQGSEA. As DNA, the CDR3 is TGCAGCGTCCACCGGGACAGGGATAGAGGAAACACCATATATTTT. This gives the protein CSVHRDRDRGNTIYF.

The chain carries TRBV5-4 and TRBJ2-7; D ambiguous. The germline gives CDR1 SGHNT, CDR2 YYREEE (reference sequence). The CDR3 runs to 13 residues. V was pared by 4 bases and J by 5 bases, with 13 bases between. CDR3 sequence reads: CASSIGPFNEQYF. The CDR3 DNA reads as TGTGCCAGCAGCATAGGTCCGTTCAACGAGCAGTACTTC.

This clonotype was seen only a few times. V is TRBV5-5 and J is TRBJ2-7, with D unresolved. CDR1 is SGHKS and CDR2 is YYEKEE in the germline V gene (reference sequence). The CDR3 extends over 16 amino acids. Trimming took 4 bases from V and 1 from J, leaving 18 bases between them. CDR3 loop: CASSPQGKAWSYEQYF. Here the CDR3 DNA reads TGTGCCAGCAGCCCCCAAGGGAAGGCTTGGTCCTACGAGCAGTACTTC.

This clonotype came up many times. The chain links TRBV27 to TRBJ1-5, with D perhaps TRBD1 (5 bases). CDR3 length equals 14 residues. CDR1 is MNHEY and CDR2 is SMNVEV in the germline V gene (reference sequence). V was trimmed by 4 bases and J by 3 bases, leaving 10 bases between them. For the CDR3, the DNA is TGTGCCAGCAGTTGGGACGGCCCCAATCAGCCCCAGCATTTT. Protein product: CASSWDGPNQPQHF.

Ten or more counts support this clonotype. This chain uses TRBV7-9 with TRBJ1-5; possible D gene TRBD1, 6 bases. In germline, CDR1 is SEHNR, CDR2 FQNEAQ (reference sequence). The CDR3 runs 13 residues. V gave up 3 bases and J gave up 4 bases, with 7 bases separating them. CDR3 amino acids: CASSFGQNQPQHF. The CDR3 nucleotides read TGTGCCAGCAGCTTTGGACAGAATCAGCCCCAGCATTTT.

The CDR3 loop reads CASSLTFGGGGDTDTQYF. The CDR3 nucleotides read TGTGCCAGCAGCTTAACTTTTGGCGGCGGGGGGGACACAGATACGCAGTATTTT. The chain has TRBV7-3 and TRBJ2-3; 9 nucleotides line up with TRBD2. CDR1 is SGHTA, CDR2 FQGTGA, per germline. V dropped 0 bases and J dropped 2; count of bases not matched to a gene: 9. The CDR3 runs to 18 residues. Filled out from reference TRBV7-3 and TRBJ2-3, the complete variable domain reads GAGVSQTPSNKVTEKGKYVELRCDPISGHTALYWYRQSLGQGPEFLIYFQGTGAADDSGLPNDRFFAVRPEGSVSTLKIQRTERGDSAVYLCASSLTFGGGGDTDTQYFGPGTRLTVL.

This clonotype was counted at least ten times. The rearrangement uses TRBV20-1 and TRBJ2-7; 9 positions match TRBD1. This CDR3 is 14 amino acids long. The germline V gene has CDR1 DFQATT and CDR2 SNEGSKA (reference sequence). The J segment lost 0 bases and the V segment lost 5 bases, leaving 5 bases of the junction unmatched. The CDR3 reads CSAGGTGSSYEQYF. In nucleotides, the CDR3 is TGCAGTGCTGGTGGGACAGGGAGCTCCTACGAGCAGTACTTC.

There are many counts of this clonotype. The chain couples TRBV5-1 to TRBJ2-1; D possibly corresponds to TRBD2 (6 bases). Trimming stripped 1 base from V and 2 bases from J, with 10 bases between. Looked up from germline, CDR1 is SGHRS and CDR2 is YFSETQ. The CDR3 covers 15 residues. The CDR3 DNA reads TGCGCCAGCAGCTTGACCCTAGCGACCTACAATGAGCAGTTCTTC. This translates into CASSLTLATYNEQFF.

This clonotype came up many times. V gene TRBV30 combines with J gene TRBJ2-7; D is unresolved. From germline, CDR1 is GTSNPN and CDR2 SVGIG (reference sequence). CDR3 length: 13 residues. The ends were cut back, 2 bases at V and 2 bases at J, with 10 bases in the middle. The CDR3 DNA reads as TGTGCCTGGAGTACCCATGGAGCCTACGAGCAGTACTTC. Its translation: CAWSTHGAYEQYF.

This clonotype came up a few times. J is TRBJ2-3 and V is TRBV6-5, with 12 nucleotides matching TRBD1. CDR1 and CDR2 from the germline V gene are MNHEY and SVGAGI. The CDR3 extends over 15 amino acids. Trimming cost V 6 bases and J 6 bases; bases outside gene matches: 7. The CDR3 DNA follows: TGTGCCAGCAGGGGGACAGGGGGCAGGTCTGATACGCAGTATTTT. This translates into CASRGTGGRSDTQYF.

With regard to this clonotype: Sequence at one end of the junction differs from germline and may be a read error. The genes are TRBV12-3 or TRBV12-4 and TRBJ1-5, with D possibly being TRBD1 (6 bases). This CDR3 region has 15 residues. As DNA, the CDR3 is TGTGCCAGCAGTTTAGCGGGGGGCAGCAATAAGCCCCAGCATTTT. Encoded protein: CASSLAGGSNKPQHF.

This clonotype has a count of ten or more. This sequence joins TRBV19 and TRBJ1-1; D unclear. Trimming left V 2 bases short and J 4 bases short, with 14 bases between. CDR1 LNHDA and CDR2 SQIVND come from the germline V gene (reference sequence). This CDR3 is built from 15 residues. CDR3 region: CASSISVGSGTEAFF. The DNA of the CDR3 is TGTGCCAGTAGTATATCGGTGGGCAGTGGCACTGAAGCTTTCTTT.

The sample holds a few counts of this clonotype. The rearrangement joins TRBV19 to TRBJ2-7; 8 bases match TRBD1. CDR3 length: 13 amino acids. Losses at the gene ends were 6 bases for V and 1 base for J; bases not matched to a gene: 2. Per germline, CDR1 LNHDA and CDR2 SQIVND (reference sequence). CDR3 sequence: CASRGQVSYEQYF. CDR3 DNA sequence: TGTGCCAGTAGGGGACAGGTGTCCTACGAGCAGTACTTC.

This clonotype appeared a few times. The chain has TRBV7-9 and TRBJ1-3, with 8 bases aligning to TRBD1. CDR3 length equals 15 residues. Trimming at V came to 2 bases and at J to 5 bases, leaving 5 bases not matched to a gene. Germline-derived CDR1 and CDR2 are SEHNR and FQNEAQ (reference sequence). Here the CDR3 DNA reads TGTGCCAGCAGCTTACAGGACAGGGATAGAAACACCATATATTTT. This encodes CASSLQDRDRNTIYF.

This clonotype was detected many times. V and J are TRBV20-1 and TRBJ2-7; D is unresolved. V lost 5 bases and J 1 base, leaving 12 bases between the germline ends. Germline V gene sequence: CDR1 DFQATT, CDR2 SNEGSKA (reference sequence). The CDR3 is made up of 13 amino acids. This CDR3 is CSAAMVQSYEQYF. CDR3 in DNA: TGCAGTGCTGCGATGGTACAGTCCTACGAGCAGTACTTC.

This clonotype was observed a handful of times. The chain employs TRBV9 and TRBJ2-2; TRBD2 matches at 9 bases. The trim removed 4 bases at V and 6 bases at J, leaving 7 bases unmatched. The germline V gene encodes CDR1 SGDLS and CDR2 YYNGEE. The CDR3 is 15 residues long. The CDR3 DNA follows: TGTGCCAGCAGCTTTAGCGGGGGTGGTGCCGGGGAGCTGTTTTTT. Translating it yields CASSFSGGGAGELFF. The full variable domain, its missing parts supplied by reference TRBV9 and TRBJ2-2, is DSGVTQTPKHLITATGQRVTLRCSPRSGDLSVYWYQQSLDQGLQFLIQYYNGEERAKGNILERFSAQQFPDLHSELNLSSLELGDSALYFCASSFSGGGAGELFFGEGSRLTVL.